What follows are 16 T cell receptor beta chains derived from one specimen sequenced in a study of blood T cells in healthy people across ages. Primed by a sample-barcoded 5' primer and a J-beta primer mix, a second PCR proceeded for roughly 7 to 12 cycles. One entry per CDR3 protein results from TCRdb running MiXCR on the 5' RACE reads. The repertoire has over 500,000 distinct CDR3 sequences, around 52% of them found once; the top ten carry roughly 14%. Sequences were obtained from blood. The receptors derive from a woman older than 75 in good health.

This clonotype occurred a few times. The J gene is TRBJ2-1, the V gene TRBV27, with 7 bases identical to TRBD1. Germline V lookup: CDR1 MNHEY, CDR2 SMNVEV (reference sequence). This CDR3 has 14 residues. The junction had 3 bases not matched to a gene; V was cut back by 7 bases and J by 0 bases. The CDR3 DNA reads TGTGCCAGCACTTGGGACAGCTCCTACAATGAGCAGTTCTTC. Its translation: CASTWDSSYNEQFF.

Note on this clonotype: Germline and junction disagree at one end, which may indicate a read error. The chain combines TRBV7-3 with TRBJ2-3, with D possibly matching TRBD1 (7 bases). The CDR3 sequence is 15 residues long. CDR1 is SGHTA, CDR2 FQGTGA, per germline. CDR3 loop: CASSLRQGGTDAQYF. CDR3 bases: TGTGCCAGCAGCTTAAGACAGGGAGGAACAGATGCGCAGTATTTT.

Details on this clonotype: This clone may be a read error of a much larger clone one base away. The chain links TRBV5-1 to TRBJ2-5; 11 bases align to TRBD1. Germline V gene data show CDR1 as SGHRS and CDR2 as YFSETQ. Trimming removed 5 bases from V and 11 bases from J; junction bases left unmatched: 11. The CDR3 extends over 14 amino acids. The CDR3 spells CASSRDRGDNEQYF. The CDR3 DNA reads as TGCGCCAGCAGTAGGGACAGGGGGGATAATGAGCAGTACTTC.

There are many counts of this clonotype. Here the CDR3 DNA reads TGTGCCAGCAGTTCGTCCGGGACAGGGCACTACGAGCAGTACTTC. Encoded protein: CASSSSGTGHYEQYF. The V call is TRBV28, the J call TRBJ2-7; TRBD1 matches 9 bases. This CDR3 spans 15 amino acids. V lost 4 bases, J lost 3 bases, and 7 bases stayed unmatched. Germline V gene lookup returns CDR1 MDHEN and CDR2 SYDVKM. The full variable domain, with the rest looked up from reference TRBV28 and TRBJ2-7, is DVKVTQSSRYLVKRTGEKVFLECVQDMDHENMFWYRQDPGLGLRLIYFSYDVKMKEKGDIPEGYSVSREKKERFSLILESASTNQTSMYLCASSSSGTGHYEQYFGPGTRLTVT.

This rearrangement joins TRBV6-6 to TRBJ1-2; possibly TRBD1 for D (5 bases). CDR3 size: 14 residues. Germline V CDR1 and CDR2: MNHNY, SVGAGI (reference sequence). Between the trimmed V and J ends, which lost 6 bases and 3 bases, there was a span of 14 bases. The CDR3 nucleotides read TGTGCCAGCAGATTACGGGGCAGAGACTATGGCTACACCTTC. Its protein is CASRLRGRDYGYTF.

The genes are TRBV2 and TRBJ2-7, with 8 bases fitting TRBD2. J lost 4 bases, V lost 11 bases, and 10 bases had no gene match. The CDR3 has 13 amino acids. Per the germline V gene, CDR1 is SNHLY and CDR2 is FYNNEI. CDR3 nucleotides: TGTGCCGGATCCCTGATAGCGGGGTACGAGCAGTACTTC. It translates to CAGSLIAGYEQYF.

This clonotype was seen many times. The chain couples TRBV12-3 or TRBV12-4 to TRBJ1-2; TRBD1 might be the D (5 bases). Between the trimmed V and J ends, which lost 2 bases and 8 bases, there was a span of 18 bases. The length of the CDR3 is 15 residues. This chain's CDR3 is CASSLQGRPRGGYTF. The CDR3 DNA is TGTGCCAGCAGTTTACAGGGTAGGCCCAGAGGAGGCTACACCTTC.

This clonotype was found once. The chain carries TRBV20-1 and TRBJ2-3; 10 bases map to TRBD1. Germline V gene sequence: CDR1 DFQATT, CDR2 SNEGSKA (reference sequence). Trimming at V came to 4 bases and at J to 6 bases, leaving 16 bases not matched to a gene. The CDR3 is 17 residues long. The CDR3 loop reads CSATPGQGIGIPDTQYF. The CDR3 DNA reads as TGCAGTGCTACTCCGGGACAGGGGATTGGTATACCGGATACGCAGTATTTT.

This clonotype was recorded a few times. The chain is built from TRBV7-9 and TRBJ1-5, with D uncertain. The V and J ends lost 1 base and 2 bases respectively, with 9 bases between them. The germline V gene encodes CDR1 SEHNR and CDR2 FQNEAQ (reference sequence). The CDR3 is 15 residues long. CDR3 sequence (DNA): TGTGCCAGCAGCTTAGATAGCCGGGGCAATCAGCCCCAGCATTTT. Encoded protein: CASSLDSRGNQPQHF. Based on the CDR3 plus reference TRBV7-9 and TRBJ1-5, the full variable domain is DTGVSQNPRHKITKRGQNVTFRCDPISEHNRLYWYRQTLGQGPEFLTYFQNEAQLEKSRLLSDRFSAERPKGSFSTLEIQRTEQGDSAMYLCASSLDSRGNQPQHFGDGTRLSIL.

This clonotype was counted a few times. The J gene is TRBJ2-1, the V gene TRBV7-9; TRBD2 matches at 7 bases. V gave up 5 bases and J gave up 4 bases; unmatched junction bases: 11. This CDR3 comprises 16 residues. Germline CDR1 and CDR2: SEHNR and FQNEAQ (reference sequence). CDR3 coding DNA: TGTGCCAGCAGCCTACCGGGGGGTGGTGGATACAATGAGCAGTTCTTC. Protein: CASSLPGGGGYNEQFF.

This clonotype was seen at least ten times. The genes are TRBV29-1 and TRBJ2-7; 8 positions match TRBD1. J lost 3 bases, V lost 5 bases, and 6 bases had no gene match. Germline lookup yields CDR1 SQVTM and CDR2 ANQGSEA. The length of the CDR3 is 13 residues. The CDR3 region has the DNA TGCAGCGTTTGGACAGGGAGCGGCTACGAGCAGTACTTC. It encodes CSVWTGSGYEQYF.

Regarding this clonotype: The junction departs from germline at one end; a sequencing error may be responsible. The genes are TRBV18 and TRBJ1-2, with 7 bases fitting TRBD1. Germline V CDR1 and CDR2: KGHSH, LQKENI. This CDR3 is built from 13 residues. In DNA form, the CDR3 reads TGTGCCAGCCCACCCAGTCAGGGGGAAGGCTACACCTTC. Protein product: CASPPSQGEGYTF.

This chain uses TRBV29-1 with TRBJ2-7; 8 bases map to TRBD1. CDR3 length: 14 amino acids. V lost 6 bases, J lost 0 bases, and 7 bases stayed unmatched. Germline V gene lookup returns CDR1 SQVTM and CDR2 ANQGSEA. The CDR3 sequence: CSVRQGPSSYEQYF. The CDR3 nucleotides are TGCAGCGTAAGACAGGGGCCGAGCTCCTACGAGCAGTACTTC.

The V call is TRBV12-3 or TRBV12-4, the J call TRBJ2-4, with TRBD1 as a possible D gene (5 bases). CDR3 length: 16 residues. V shed 2 bases and J shed 6 bases, with 17 bases lying between them. The CDR3 sequence: CASSLLRTTLPNIQYF. For the CDR3, the DNA is TGTGCCAGCAGTTTATTAAGGACAACCCTACCAAACATTCAGTACTTC.

The genes are TRBV27 and TRBJ2-6, with D maybe TRBD2 (7 bases). V lost 6 bases, J lost 2 bases, and 11 bases lay in between. This CDR3 has 15 residues. From germline, CDR1 is MNHEY and CDR2 SMNVEV (reference sequence). CDR3 bases: TGTGCCAGCAGAGGGGGGGAGGCTGGGGCCAACGTCCTGACTTTC. This sequence encodes CASRGGEAGANVLTF.

Notes on this clonotype: At one end the junction does not follow the germline gene, possibly because of a read error. J is TRBJ1-1 and V is TRBV7-9; no definite D call. This CDR3 region has 12 residues. The germline CDR1 and CDR2 sequences are SEHNR and FQNEAQ (reference sequence). The CDR3 DNA follows: TGTTCCAGCAGCTACAAATCGACTGAAGCTTTCTTT. It codes for CSSSYKSTEAFF.